These T cell receptor beta chains were read from a single sample in a study of vaccination and CD4 T cells after COVID-19. No antigens are known for them. From the PCR reads, TCRdb called clonotypes with MiXCR, one entry per CDR3 protein. The table has about 13,000 distinct CDR3 sequences, over 40% seen once; the top ten hold 15% to 19%. The sample consisted of CD4+ T cells from blood, cultured in vitro. The receptors derive from a human donor who had recovered from COVID-19. Each CDR3 is given with its conserved first and last residue. The D gene is left open where the match is weak. The size field is filled for only some rows; it gives once, few, many or a size class.

v_gene,abundance,j_gene,d_gene,CDR3aa,CDR3nt
TRBV20-1,NA,TRBJ2-3,NA,CSARDQGTRDTQYF,TGCAGTGCTAGAGATCAAGGAACAAGGGATACGCAGTATTTT
TRBV6-1,NA,TRBJ2-5,NA,CASSGEILSQETQYF,TGTGCCAGCAGTGGAGAGATCTTATCCCAAGAGACCCAGTACTTC
TRBV2,NA,TRBJ2-3,TRBD2,CASGNGLAGTDTQYF,TGTGCCAGCGGAAACGGACTAGCGGGGACAGATACGCAGTATTTT
TRBV7-2,NA,TRBJ1-5,NA,CASSFGNQPQHF,TGTGCCAGCAGCTTTGGCAATCAGCCCCAGCATTTT
TRBV4-3,NA,TRBJ2-2,TRBD2,CASSPVAGGHTGELFF,TGCGCCAGCAGCCCGGTAGCGGGAGGCCACACCGGGGAGCTGTTTTTT
TRBV24-1,NA,TRBJ2-2,TRBD2,CATSDSWAGGNTANTGELFF,TGTGCCACCAGTGATTCTTGGGCGGGGGGGAATACTGCGAACACCGGGGAGCTGTTTTTT
TRBV6-1,few,TRBJ1-2,NA,CASNPRRTSLGYTF,TGTGCCAGCAATCCTAGGCGTACTTCCCTAGGCTACACCTTC
TRBV12-3/TRBV12-4,NA,TRBJ2-1,TRBD2,CASSLGGLAVYEQFF,TGTGCCAGCAGTTTGGGGGGACTAGCGGTATATGAGCAGTTCTTC
TRBV15,NA,TRBJ2-7,NA,CATSRAEGNEQYF,TGTGCCACCAGCAGAGCGGAGGGGAACGAGCAGTACTTC
TRBV7-8,NA,TRBJ1-5,NA,CASSFQYRDQPQHF,TGTGCCAGCAGCTTCCAATACAGGGATCAGCCCCAGCATTTT
TRBV19,NA,TRBJ2-7,NA,CASSISGASYEQYF,TGTGCCAGTAGTATTTCGGGGGCGTCCTACGAGCAGTACTTC
TRBV20-1,NA,TRBJ2-1,NA,CSASKDPGDSNEQFF,TGCAGTGCTAGTAAGGACCCCGGAGACTCTAATGAGCAGTTCTTC
TRBV27,NA,TRBJ2-2,NA,CASSFPSIGELFF,TGTGCCAGCAGTTTCCCTAGCATCGGGGAGCTGTTTTTT
TRBV7-8,few,TRBJ1-5,NA,CASSLAAVSSNQPQHF,TGTGCCAGCAGCTTAGCTGCAGTCTCTAGCAATCAGCCCCAGCATTTT
TRBV20-1,few,TRBJ2-6,NA,CSASLGHSSGANVLTF,TGCAGTGCTAGTTTGGGACACAGCTCTGGGGCCAACGTCCTGACTTTC
TRBV15,NA,TRBJ2-7,NA,CATSRAGTIYEQYF,TGTGCCACCAGCAGAGCCGGGACAATCTACGAGCAGTACTTC
TRBV30,NA,TRBJ2-3,NA,CAWSPGVETDTQYF,TGTGCCTGGAGCCCGGGAGTGGAGACAGATACGCAGTATTTT
TRBV4-3,NA,TRBJ2-1,NA,CASSQFLGTDMFF,TGCGCCAGCAGCCAATTTTTAGGGACTGATATGTTCTTC
TRBV30,NA,TRBJ2-3,NA,CAWSGGAPTDTQYF,TGTGCCTGGAGTGGAGGGGCACCCACAGATACGCAGTATTTT
TRBV7-2,few,TRBJ2-5,NA,CASSLGGDVLRTQYF,TGTGCCAGCAGCTTAGGGGGAGACGTCCTTCGGACCCAGTACTTC
TRBV30,NA,TRBJ1-6,TRBD1,CAWMRQGVMTPLHF,TGTGCCTGGATGAGACAGGGGGTTATGACACCCCTCCACTTT
TRBV27,NA,TRBJ1-1,NA,CASRLDRVAEAFF,TGTGCCAGCAGGCTCGACAGAGTCGCTGAAGCTTTCTTT
TRBV20-1,few,TRBJ1-2,NA,CSAREEIQGSGYGYTF,TGCAGTGCTAGAGAGGAAATTCAGGGTTCGGGCTATGGCTACACCTTC
TRBV11-2,NA,TRBJ2-5,TRBD2,CASSSERGTWAQYF,TGTGCCAGCAGCTCCGAGCGGGGGACGTGGGCCCAGTACTTC
TRBV19,few,TRBJ2-4,TRBD2,CASSEGLDGIQYF,TGTGCCAGTAGCGAGGGACTAGATGGCATTCAGTACTTC
TRBV5-8,NA,TRBJ1-1,NA,CASSLISGYTEAFF,TGTGCCAGCAGCTTGATTTCAGGGTACACTGAAGCTTTCTTT
TRBV2,few,TRBJ2-5,TRBD1,CASSHDRGRETQYF,TGTGCCAGCAGCCACGACAGGGGCCGGGAGACCCAGTACTTC
TRBV9,NA,TRBJ2-2,NA,CASSVVQAAGELFF,TGTGCCAGCAGCGTAGTCCAGGCGGCCGGGGAGCTGTTTTTT
TRBV20-1,NA,TRBJ2-2,TRBD1,CSAPNPGTGSNTGELFF,TGCAGTGCTCCTAACCCCGGGACAGGGAGCAACACCGGGGAGCTGTTTTTT
TRBV7-2,few,TRBJ2-5,NA,CASSLVRPTQETQYF,TGTGCCAGCAGCTTAGTTAGGCCCACACAAGAGACCCAGTACTTC
TRBV10-2,NA,TRBJ1-1,NA,CASSGNRDYTEAFF,TGCGCCAGCAGTGGTAACAGGGATTATACTGAAGCTTTCTTT
TRBV30,NA,TRBJ2-5,NA,CAWSVGAGKETQYF,TGTGCCTGGAGTGTAGGGGCGGGCAAAGAGACCCAGTACTTC
TRBV20-1,few,TRBJ1-1,TRBD1,CSASGQGAGNTEAFF,TGCAGTGCATCCGGACAGGGAGCGGGGAACACTGAAGCTTTCTTT
TRBV9,NA,TRBJ1-5,NA,CASSAGIGRNQPQHF,TGTGCCAGCAGCGCCGGCATTGGCCGCAATCAGCCCCAGCATTTT
TRBV5-1,NA,TRBJ2-3,TRBD1,CASSLQGLDTQYF,TGCGCCAGCAGCTTACAGGGGTTAGATACGCAGTATTTT
TRBV19,few,TRBJ2-6,NA,CASKFSGANVLTF,TGTGCCAGTAAGTTTTCTGGGGCCAACGTCCTGACTTTC
TRBV20-1,NA,TRBJ2-6,NA,CSARDRSGSGANVLTF,TGCAGTGCTAGAGATCGGAGCGGCTCTGGGGCCAACGTCCTGACTTTC
TRBV5-1,few,TRBJ2-5,TRBD2,CASRSGTSGPQETQYF,TGCGCCAGCAGATCCGGGACTAGCGGGCCACAAGAGACCCAGTACTTC
TRBV5-4,once,TRBJ2-3,NA,CASSLVLTQSTDTQYF,TGTGCCAGCAGCTTGGTATTAACCCAGAGTACAGATACGCAGTATTTT
TRBV12-3/TRBV12-4,NA,TRBJ1-1,NA,CASRQTTEAFF,TGTGCCAGCAGACAGACCACTGAAGCTTTCTTT
TRBV7-3,NA,TRBJ2-1,NA,CASSADTFNNEQFF,TGTGCCAGCAGCGCTGACACTTTCAACAATGAGCAGTTCTTC